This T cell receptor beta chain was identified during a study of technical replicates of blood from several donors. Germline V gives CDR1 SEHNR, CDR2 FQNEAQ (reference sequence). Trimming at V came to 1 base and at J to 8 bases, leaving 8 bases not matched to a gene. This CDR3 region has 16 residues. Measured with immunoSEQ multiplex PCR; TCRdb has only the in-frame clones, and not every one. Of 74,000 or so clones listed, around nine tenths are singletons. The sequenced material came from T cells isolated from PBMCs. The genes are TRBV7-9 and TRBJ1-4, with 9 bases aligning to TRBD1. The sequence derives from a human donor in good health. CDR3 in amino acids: CASSLETGGLWEKLFF. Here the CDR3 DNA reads TGTGCCAGCAGCTTAGAAACAGGGGGCCTGTGGGAAAAACTGTTTTTT.